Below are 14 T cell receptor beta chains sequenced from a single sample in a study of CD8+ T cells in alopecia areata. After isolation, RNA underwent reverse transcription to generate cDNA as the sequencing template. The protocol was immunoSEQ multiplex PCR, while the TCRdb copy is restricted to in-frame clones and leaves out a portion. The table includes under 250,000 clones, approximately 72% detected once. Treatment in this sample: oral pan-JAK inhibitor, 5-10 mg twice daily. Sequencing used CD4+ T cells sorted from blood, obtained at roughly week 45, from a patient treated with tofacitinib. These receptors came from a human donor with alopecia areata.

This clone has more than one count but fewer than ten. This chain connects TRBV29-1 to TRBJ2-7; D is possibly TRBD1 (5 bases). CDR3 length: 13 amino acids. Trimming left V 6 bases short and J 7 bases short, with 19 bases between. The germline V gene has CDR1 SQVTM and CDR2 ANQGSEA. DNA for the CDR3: TGCAGCGTAGGGGAAATTTCAATGGGGGAGCAGTACTTC. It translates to CSVGEISMGEQYF.

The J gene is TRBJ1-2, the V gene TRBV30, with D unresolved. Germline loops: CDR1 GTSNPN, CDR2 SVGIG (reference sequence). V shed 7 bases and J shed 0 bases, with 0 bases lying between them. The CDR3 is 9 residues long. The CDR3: CASNYGYTF. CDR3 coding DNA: TGTGCCTCTAACTATGGCTACACCTTC.

CDR3 coding DNA: TGCGCCAGCAGCCAAGGACATTCCTATAATTCACCCCTCCACTTT. Its protein is CASSQGHSYNSPLHF. J is TRBJ1-6 and V is TRBV4-1; the D is unclear. With 1 base removed from V and 1 base from J, the gap between germline ends came to 5 bases. CDR1 is MGHRA, CDR2 YSYEKL, per germline. The CDR3 is 15 residues long.

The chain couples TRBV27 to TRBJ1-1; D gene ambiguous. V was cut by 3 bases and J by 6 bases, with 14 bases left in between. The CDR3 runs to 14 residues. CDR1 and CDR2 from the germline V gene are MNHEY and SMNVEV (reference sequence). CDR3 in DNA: TGTGCCAGCAGTTTGTCGGGAATTACCTCTGAAGCTTTCTTT. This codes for CASSLSGITSEAFF.

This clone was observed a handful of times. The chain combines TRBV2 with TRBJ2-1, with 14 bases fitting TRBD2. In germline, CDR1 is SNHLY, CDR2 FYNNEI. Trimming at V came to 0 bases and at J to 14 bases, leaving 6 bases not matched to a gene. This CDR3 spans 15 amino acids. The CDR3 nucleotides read TGTGCCAGCAGTGAAGCGCTGACTAGCGGGGGGGAGAAGTTCTTC. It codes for CASSEALTSGGEKFF.

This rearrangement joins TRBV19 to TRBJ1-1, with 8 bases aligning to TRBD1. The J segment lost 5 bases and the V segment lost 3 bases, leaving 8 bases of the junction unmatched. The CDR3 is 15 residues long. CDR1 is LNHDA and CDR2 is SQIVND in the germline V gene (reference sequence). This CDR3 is CASSIGTGRGTEAFF. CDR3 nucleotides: TGTGCCAGTAGTATCGGGACAGGTCGAGGGACTGAAGCTTTCTTT.

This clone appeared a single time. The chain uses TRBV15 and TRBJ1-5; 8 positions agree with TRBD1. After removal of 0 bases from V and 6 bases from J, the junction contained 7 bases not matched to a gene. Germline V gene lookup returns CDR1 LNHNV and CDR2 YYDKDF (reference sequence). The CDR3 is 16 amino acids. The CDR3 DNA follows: TGTGCCACCAGCAGAGAGACAGGGGTTGGGGTTCAGCCCCAGCATTTT. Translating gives CATSRETGVGVQPQHF.

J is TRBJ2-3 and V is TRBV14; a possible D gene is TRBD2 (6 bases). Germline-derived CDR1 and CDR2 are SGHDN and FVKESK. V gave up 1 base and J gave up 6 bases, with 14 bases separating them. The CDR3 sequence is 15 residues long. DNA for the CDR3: TGTGCCAGCAGCCAAGGAAGACGGCGGGGTGATACGCAGTATTTT. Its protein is CASSQGRRRGDTQYF. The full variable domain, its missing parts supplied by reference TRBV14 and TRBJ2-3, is EAGVTQFPSHSVIEKGQTVTLRCDPISGHDNLYWYRRVMGKEIKFLLHFVKESKQDESGMPNNRFLAERTGGTYSTLKVQPAELEDSGVYFCASSQGRRRGDTQYFGPGTRLTVL.

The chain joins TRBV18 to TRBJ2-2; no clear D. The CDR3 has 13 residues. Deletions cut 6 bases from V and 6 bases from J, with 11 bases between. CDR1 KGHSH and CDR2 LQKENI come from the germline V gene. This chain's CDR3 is CASSAELAGELFF. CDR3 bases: TGTGCCAGCTCCGCTGAGCTTGCCGGGGAGCTGTTTTTT.

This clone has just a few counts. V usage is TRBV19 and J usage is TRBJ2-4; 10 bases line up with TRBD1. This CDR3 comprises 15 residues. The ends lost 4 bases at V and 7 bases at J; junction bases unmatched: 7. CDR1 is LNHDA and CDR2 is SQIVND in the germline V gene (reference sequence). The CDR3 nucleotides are TGTGCCAGTAGTACCACCGGGACAGGGGATAACATTCAGTACTTC. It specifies CASSTTGTGDNIQYF. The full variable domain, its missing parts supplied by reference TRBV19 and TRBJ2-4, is DGGITQSPKYLFRKEGQNVTLSCEQNLNHDAMYWYRQDPGQGLRLIYYSQIVNDFQKGDIAEGYSVSREKKESFPLTVTSAQKNPTAFYLCASSTTGTGDNIQYFGAGTRLSVL.

In nucleotides, the CDR3 is TGCAGCGTCAAGATCGCTGTAGGGGGCTACACCTTC. It encodes CSVKIAVGGYTF. The chain couples TRBV29-1 to TRBJ1-2; unclear D gene. Between the trimmed V and J ends, which lost 6 bases and 8 bases, there was a span of 16 bases. CDR3 size: 12 residues. The germline V gene encodes CDR1 SQVTM and CDR2 ANQGSEA.

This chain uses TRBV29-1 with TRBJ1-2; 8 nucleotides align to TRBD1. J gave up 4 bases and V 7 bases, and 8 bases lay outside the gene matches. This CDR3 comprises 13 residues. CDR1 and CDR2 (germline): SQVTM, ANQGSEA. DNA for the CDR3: TGCAGCGGTCGGACAGGGCAGGGCTATGGCTACACCTTC. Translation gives CSGRTGQGYGYTF. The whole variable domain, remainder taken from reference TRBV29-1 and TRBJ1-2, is SAVISQKPSRDICQRGTSLTIQCQVDSQVTMMFWYRQQPGQSLTLIATANQGSEATYESGFVIDKFPISRPNLTFSTLTVSNMSPEDSSIYLCSGRTGQGYGYTFGSGTRLTVV.

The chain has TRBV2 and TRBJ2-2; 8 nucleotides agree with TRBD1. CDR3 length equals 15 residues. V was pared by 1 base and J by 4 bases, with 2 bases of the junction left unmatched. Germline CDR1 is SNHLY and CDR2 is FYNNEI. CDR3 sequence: CASSEGTGLTGELFF. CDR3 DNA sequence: TGTGCCAGCAGTGAAGGGACAGGGCTCACCGGGGAGCTGTTTTTT.

The CDR3 spells CASSLDRISGYTF. The CDR3 DNA follows: TGTGCCAGCAGTCTAGACAGGATAAGCGGCTACACCTTC. The chain carries TRBV7-9 and TRBJ1-2; a possible D gene is TRBD1 (6 bases). The CDR3 is made up of 13 amino acids. Germline V gene lookup returns CDR1 SEHNR and CDR2 FQNEAQ (reference sequence). Trimming removed 6 bases from V and 8 bases from J, with 16 bases in between.